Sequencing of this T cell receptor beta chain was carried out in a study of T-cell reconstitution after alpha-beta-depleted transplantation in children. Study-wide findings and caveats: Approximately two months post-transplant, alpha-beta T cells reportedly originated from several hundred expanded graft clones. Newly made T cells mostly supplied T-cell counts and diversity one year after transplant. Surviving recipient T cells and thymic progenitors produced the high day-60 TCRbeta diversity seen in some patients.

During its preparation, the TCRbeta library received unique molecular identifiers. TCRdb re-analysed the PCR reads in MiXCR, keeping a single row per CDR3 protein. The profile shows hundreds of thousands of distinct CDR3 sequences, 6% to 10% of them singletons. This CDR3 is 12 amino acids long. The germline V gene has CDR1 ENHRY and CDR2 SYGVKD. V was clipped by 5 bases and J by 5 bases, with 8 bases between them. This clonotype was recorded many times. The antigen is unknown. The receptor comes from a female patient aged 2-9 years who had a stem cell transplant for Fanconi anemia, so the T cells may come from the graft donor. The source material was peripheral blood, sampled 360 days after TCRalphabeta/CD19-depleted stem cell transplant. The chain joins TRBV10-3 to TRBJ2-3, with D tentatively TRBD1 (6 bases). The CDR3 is CAISPGVDTQYF. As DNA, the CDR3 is TGTGCCATCAGTCCAGGGGTAGATACGCAGTATTTT.